This T cell receptor (beta chain) stems from a study of cytomegalovirus exposure and HLA in healthy donors. General study points: Reportedly, diagnosis of cytomegalovirus status by the classifier showed high specificity and sensitivity.

Profiling relied on immunoSEQ multiplex PCR, and the TCRdb table lists in-frame clones only, not all of them. The profile shows 200,000 to 250,000 clones, over 80% of them singletons. Concerning this clone itself: Its antigen is unknown.

The CDR3 consists of 13 residues. V lost 3 bases, J lost 6 bases, and 11 bases lay in between. Germline V gene lookup returns CDR1 KGHSH and CDR2 LQKENI. What was sequenced was PBMCs. This TCR was sampled from a young woman in good health and CMV-seronegative. This chain joins TRBV18 and TRBJ1-2, with unresolved D. The CDR3 coding sequence is TGTGCCAGCTCACCCCGGCTACGGGATGGCTACACCTTC. Translation: CASSPRLRDGYTF.